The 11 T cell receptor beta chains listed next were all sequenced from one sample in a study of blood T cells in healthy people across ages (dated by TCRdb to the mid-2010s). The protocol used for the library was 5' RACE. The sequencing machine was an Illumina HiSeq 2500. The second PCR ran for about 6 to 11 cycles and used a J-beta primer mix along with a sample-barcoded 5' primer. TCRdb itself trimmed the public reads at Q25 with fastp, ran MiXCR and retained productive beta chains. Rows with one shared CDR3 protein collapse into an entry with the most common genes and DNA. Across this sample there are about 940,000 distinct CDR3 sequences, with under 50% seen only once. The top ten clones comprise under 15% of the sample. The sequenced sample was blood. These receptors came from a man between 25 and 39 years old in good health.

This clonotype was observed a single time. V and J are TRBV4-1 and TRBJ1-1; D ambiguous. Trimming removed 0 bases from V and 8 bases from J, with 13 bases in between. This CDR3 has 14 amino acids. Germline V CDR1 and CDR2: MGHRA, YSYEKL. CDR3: CASSQDVGWREAFF. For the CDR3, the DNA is TGCGCCAGCAGCCAAGACGTCGGGTGGAGAGAAGCTTTCTTT.

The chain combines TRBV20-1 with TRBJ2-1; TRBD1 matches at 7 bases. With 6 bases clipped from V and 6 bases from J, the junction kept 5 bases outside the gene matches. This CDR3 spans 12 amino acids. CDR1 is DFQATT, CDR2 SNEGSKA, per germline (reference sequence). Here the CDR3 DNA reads TGCAGTGCCACGACAGGGAGCAATGAGCAGTTCTTC. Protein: CSATTGSNEQFF.

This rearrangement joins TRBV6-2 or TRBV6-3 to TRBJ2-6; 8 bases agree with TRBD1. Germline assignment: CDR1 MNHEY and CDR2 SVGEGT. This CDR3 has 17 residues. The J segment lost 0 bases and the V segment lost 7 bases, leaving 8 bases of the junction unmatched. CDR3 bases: TGTGCCAGCAAAAGAGGACAGGGATTCTCTGGGGCCAACGTCCTGACTTTC. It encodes CASKRGQGFSGANVLTF.

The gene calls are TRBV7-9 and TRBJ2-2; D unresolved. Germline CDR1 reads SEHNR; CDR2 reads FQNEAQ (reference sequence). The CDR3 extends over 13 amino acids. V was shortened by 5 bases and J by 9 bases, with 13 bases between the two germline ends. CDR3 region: CASSLIMIRELFF. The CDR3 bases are TGTGCCAGCAGCCTAATTATGATCCGGGAGCTGTTTTTT.

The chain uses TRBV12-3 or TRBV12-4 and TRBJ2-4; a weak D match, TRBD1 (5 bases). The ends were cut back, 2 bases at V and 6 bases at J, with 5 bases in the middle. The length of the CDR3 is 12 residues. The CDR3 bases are TGTGCCAGCAGTTTAAGGGGAAACATTCAGTACTTC. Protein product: CASSLRGNIQYF.

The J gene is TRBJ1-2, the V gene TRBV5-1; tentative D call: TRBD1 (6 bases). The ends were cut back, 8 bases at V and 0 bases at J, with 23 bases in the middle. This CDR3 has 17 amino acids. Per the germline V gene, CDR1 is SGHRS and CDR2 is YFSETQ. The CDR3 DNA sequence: TGCGCCAGTAGCCTGGTTGACCGGACAGCCTCTAACTATGGCTACACCTTC. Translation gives CASSLVDRTASNYGYTF. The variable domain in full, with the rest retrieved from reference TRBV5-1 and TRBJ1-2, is KAGVTQTPRYLIKTRGQQVTLSCSPISGHRSVSWYQQTPGQGLQFLFEYFSETQRNKGNFPGRFSGRQFSNSRSEMNVSTLELGDSALYLCASSLVDRTASNYGYTFGSGTRLTVV.

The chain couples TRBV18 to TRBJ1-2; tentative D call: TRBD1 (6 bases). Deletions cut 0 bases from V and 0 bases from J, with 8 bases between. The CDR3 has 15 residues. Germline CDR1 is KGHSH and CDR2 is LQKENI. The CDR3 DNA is TGTGCCAGCTCACCACCGAGGGGGTCTAACTATGGCTACACCTTC. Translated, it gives CASSPPRGSNYGYTF.

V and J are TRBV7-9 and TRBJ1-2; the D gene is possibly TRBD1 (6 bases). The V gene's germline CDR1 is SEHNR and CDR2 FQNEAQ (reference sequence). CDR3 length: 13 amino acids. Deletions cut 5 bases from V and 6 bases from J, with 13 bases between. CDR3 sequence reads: CASSPTGINGYTF. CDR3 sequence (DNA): TGTGCCAGCAGCCCAACAGGGATCAATGGCTACACCTTC.

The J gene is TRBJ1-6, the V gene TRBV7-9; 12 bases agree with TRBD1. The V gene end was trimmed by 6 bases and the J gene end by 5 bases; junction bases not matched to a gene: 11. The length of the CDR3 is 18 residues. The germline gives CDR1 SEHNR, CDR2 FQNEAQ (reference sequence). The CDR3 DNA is TGTGCCAGCAGTCCAACCCGGGACAGGGGGCGAAATAATTCACCCCTCCACTTT. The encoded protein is CASSPTRDRGRNNSPLHF.

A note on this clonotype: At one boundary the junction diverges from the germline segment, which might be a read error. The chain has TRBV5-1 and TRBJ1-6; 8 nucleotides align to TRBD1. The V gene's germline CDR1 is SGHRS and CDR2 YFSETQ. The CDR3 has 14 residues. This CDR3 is CGSSPGTGGSPLHF. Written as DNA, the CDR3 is TGCGGCAGCAGCCCTGGGACAGGCGGTTCACCCCTCCACTTT.

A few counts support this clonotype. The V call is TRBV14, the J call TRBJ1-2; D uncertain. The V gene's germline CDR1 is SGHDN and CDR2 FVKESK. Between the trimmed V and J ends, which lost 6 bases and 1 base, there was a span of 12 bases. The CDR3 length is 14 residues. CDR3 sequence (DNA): TGTGCCAGCAGTCGAACGGGCCTTAACTATGGCTACACCTTC. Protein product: CASSRTGLNYGYTF. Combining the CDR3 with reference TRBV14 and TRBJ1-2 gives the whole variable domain EAGVTQFPSHSVIEKGQTVTLRCDPISGHDNLYWYRRVMGKEIKFLLHFVKESKQDESGMPNNRFLAERTGGTYSTLKVQPAELEDSGVYFCASSRTGLNYGYTFGSGTRLTVV.